The 20 T cell receptor beta chains given below trace back to one sample, sequenced in a study of T cell responses to AZD1222 COVID-19 vaccine. Sequenced by immunoSEQ multiplex PCR; TCRdb stores in-frame clones only, minus some. The top ten clones hold 4.4% of a sample with about 130,000 clones, approximately 89% of them seen once. This specimen was peripheral blood, taken 28 days after the second AZD1222 dose. All receptors come from an adult who received the AZD1222 COVID-19 vaccine.

This chain connects TRBV19 to TRBJ1-1; no clear D. Germline CDR1 and CDR2: LNHDA and SQIVND (reference sequence). The CDR3 contains 15 residues. Between the trimmed V and J ends, which lost 0 bases and 1 base, there was a span of 9 bases. The CDR3 spells CASSIDQVGNTEAFF. In DNA form, the CDR3 reads TGTGCCAGTAGTATAGATCAGGTGGGGAACACTGAAGCTTTCTTT.

This rearrangement joins TRBV19 to TRBJ2-1; D may be TRBD2 (6 bases). The V end was cut by 5 bases, the J end by 7 bases, with 18 bases between. Germline CDR1 LNHDA, CDR2 SQIVND (reference sequence). The CDR3 runs 15 residues. CDR3 residues: CASSSSRGIGNEQFF. The CDR3 nucleotides read TGTGCCAGTAGTTCTTCCCGGGGGATCGGGAATGAGCAGTTCTTC.

V is TRBV9 and J is TRBJ2-1; 10 nucleotides line up with TRBD2. V trimming: 0 bases; J trimming: 12 bases; junction bases outside the gene matches: 6. The CDR3 spans 14 residues. The germline gives CDR1 SGDLS, CDR2 YYNGEE. CDR3 region: CASSVVIAGGMQFF. CDR3 DNA: TGTGCCAGCAGCGTAGTGATAGCGGGGGGAATGCAGTTCTTC.

The chain combines TRBV6-1 with TRBJ2-7; D is undetermined. The CDR3 contains 10 residues. V shed 2 bases and J shed 7 bases, with 3 bases lying between them. Looked up from germline, CDR1 is MNHNS and CDR2 is SASEGT. The CDR3 sequence is CASSEIEQYF. CDR3 coding DNA: TGTGCCAGCAGTGAAATAGAGCAGTACTTC.

The rearrangement joins TRBV12-3 or TRBV12-4 to TRBJ1-4, with unresolved D. This CDR3 contains 12 residues. V was trimmed by 6 bases and J by 5 bases, leaving 7 bases between them. CDR3: CASRKGNEKLFF. The CDR3 DNA follows: TGTGCCAGCAGAAAGGGAAATGAAAAACTGTTTTTT.

This clone turned up a few times. The J gene is TRBJ2-5, the V gene TRBV11-3; tentative D call: TRBD2 (5 bases). The CDR3 loop spans 16 amino acids. The germline V gene has CDR1 SGHNT and CDR2 YENEEA. Trimming left V 1 base short and J 3 bases short, with 15 bases between. Here the CDR3 reads CASSLGPSFGEETQYF. The DNA of the CDR3 is TGTGCCAGCAGCTTAGGGCCTAGCTTTGGGGAAGAGACCCAGTACTTC. Complete variable domain (other parts from reference TRBV11-3 and TRBJ2-5): EAGVVQSPRYKIIEKKQPVAFWCNPISGHNTLYWYLQNLGQGPELLIRYENEEAVDDSQLPKDRFSAERLKGVDSTLKIQPAELGDSAVYLCASSLGPSFGEETQYFGPGTRLLVL.

The chain is built from TRBV5-1 and TRBJ1-6, with D hard to call. V lost 0 bases, J lost 9 bases, and 16 bases lay in between. CDR3 length equals 16 residues. In germline, CDR1 is SGHRS, CDR2 YFSETQ. This chain's CDR3 is CASSLASTRWGSPLHF. DNA for the CDR3: TGCGCCAGCAGCTTGGCCTCAACACGATGGGGTTCACCCCTCCACTTT.

The J gene is TRBJ1-3, the V gene TRBV28, with 7 positions matching TRBD1. From germline, CDR1 is MDHEN and CDR2 SYDVKM. V shed 7 bases and J 1 base; nucleotides not matched to a gene: 4. This CDR3 spans 14 amino acids. The CDR3 reads CASTKGQSGNTIYF. CDR3 bases: TGTGCCAGCACAAAGGGACAGTCTGGAAACACCATATATTTT.

As DNA, the CDR3 is TGTGCCAGCAGCTTAGCTGGGAATAACCTCTACGAGCAGTACTTC. Protein sequence: CASSLAGNNLYEQYF. The chain carries TRBV7-4 and TRBJ2-7; D gene unclear. This CDR3 region has 15 residues. Per germline, CDR1 SGHVT and CDR2 SQSDAQ. Trimming removed 0 bases from V and 3 bases from J, with 12 bases in between.

The rearrangement links TRBV5-1 to TRBJ1-2; TRBD1 might be the D (5 bases). Germline assignment: CDR1 SGHRS and CDR2 YFSETQ. The V end lost 4 bases, the J end lost 6 bases, and 16 bases lay between the germline ends. The CDR3 covers 14 residues. The CDR3 loop reads CASSQAGASDGYTF. The CDR3 coding sequence is TGCGCCAGCAGCCAAGCCGGGGCTTCGGATGGCTACACCTTC.

V usage is TRBV5-1 and J usage is TRBJ2-7; D is uncertain. The CDR3 extends over 13 amino acids. Trimming took 2 bases from V and 2 from J, leaving 8 bases between them. CDR1 is SGHRS and CDR2 is YFSETQ in the germline V gene. The CDR3 coding sequence is TGCGCCAGCAGCTTCAATGGGCCCTACGAGCAGTACTTC. Translated, it gives CASSFNGPYEQYF. The entire variable domain, with the rest obtained from reference TRBV5-1 and TRBJ2-7, is as follows: KAGVTQTPRYLIKTRGQQVTLSCSPISGHRSVSWYQQTPGQGLQFLFEYFSETQRNKGNFPGRFSGRQFSNSRSEMNVSTLELGDSALYLCASSFNGPYEQYFGPGTRLTVT.

The chain joins TRBV9 to TRBJ1-2, with 7 bases fitting TRBD1. With V trimmed by 1 base and J by 6 bases, 0 bases remained unmatched. The CDR3 is 12 residues long. Germline CDR1 reads SGDLS; CDR2 reads YYNGEE. CDR3 amino acids: CASSVQGDGYTF. The CDR3 region has the DNA TGTGCCAGCAGCGTACAGGGGGATGGCTACACCTTC. The full variable domain, completed using reference TRBV9 and TRBJ1-2, is DSGVTQTPKHLITATGQRVTLRCSPRSGDLSVYWYQQSLDQGLQFLIQYYNGEERAKGNILERFSAQQFPDLHSELNLSSLELGDSALYFCASSVQGDGYTFGSGTRLTVV.

The chain recombines TRBV11-2 with TRBJ2-3; 7 bases fit TRBD1. Trimming took 5 bases from V and 5 from J; bases not matched to a gene: 7. This CDR3 contains 14 residues. The V gene's germline CDR1 is SGHAT and CDR2 FQNNGV. The CDR3 protein is CASSAQGPLDTQYF. The CDR3 bases are TGTGCCAGCAGCGCACAGGGGCCCCTAGATACGCAGTATTTT.

The chain uses TRBV19 and TRBJ1-2; 8 bases fit TRBD1. Per germline, CDR1 LNHDA and CDR2 SQIVND (reference sequence). The CDR3 has 15 residues. Trimming removed 5 bases from V and 3 bases from J; junction bases left unmatched: 8. The CDR3 sequence is CASSSADRVYYGYTF. The CDR3 DNA follows: TGTGCCAGTAGTTCCGCGGACAGGGTGTACTATGGCTACACCTTC. Complete variable domain (other parts from reference TRBV19 and TRBJ1-2): DGGITQSPKYLFRKEGQNVTLSCEQNLNHDAMYWYRQDPGQGLRLIYYSQIVNDFQKGDIAEGYSVSREKKESFPLTVTSAQKNPTAFYLCASSSADRVYYGYTFGSGTRLTVV.

J is TRBJ2-1 and V is TRBV30; 13 nucleotides agree with TRBD2. The V and J ends lost 7 bases and 9 bases, in that order; junction bases with no gene match: 6. This CDR3 has 13 residues. The germline V gene has CDR1 GTSNPN and CDR2 SVGIG (reference sequence). CDR3 coding DNA: TGTGCCTACGGGACTAGCGGGGTGGGTGAGCAGTTCTTC. This sequence encodes CAYGTSGVGEQFF.

The CDR3 is CASSQDPGRGQGELFF. CDR3 DNA sequence: TGCGCCAGCAGCCAAGATCCGGGCAGGGGGCAGGGGGAGCTGTTTTTT. The J gene is TRBJ2-2, the V gene TRBV4-3; 8 nucleotides align to TRBD1. Germline V gives CDR1 LGHNA, CDR2 YSLEER. This CDR3 is built from 16 residues. Trimming cost V 0 bases and J 8 bases; bases outside gene matches: 8.

The CDR3 region is CASSPPGVDTQYF. The CDR3 coding sequence is TGTGCCAGCTCACCCCCCGGGGTGGATACGCAGTATTTT. The rearrangement joins TRBV18 to TRBJ2-3; tentatively, D is TRBD2 (5 bases). The V end was cut by 3 bases, the J end by 6 bases, with 10 bases between. Germline CDR1 and CDR2: KGHSH and LQKENI. The CDR3 is made up of 13 amino acids.

V gene TRBV19 combines with J gene TRBJ2-5; 8 positions agree with TRBD1. The CDR3 is 16 residues long. CDR1 LNHDA and CDR2 SQIVND come from the germline V gene (reference sequence). Trimming at V came to 3 bases and at J to 5 bases, leaving 11 bases not matched to a gene. CDR3 sequence (DNA): TGTGCCAGTAGTATGGCAGGGGGCAGAGGACCGGAGACCCAGTACTTC. Residues: CASSMAGGRGPETQYF.

This clone came up a few times. This chain connects TRBV5-4 to TRBJ2-1; D might be TRBD2 (6 bases). The CDR3 is 14 amino acids. The germline V gene encodes CDR1 SGHNT and CDR2 YYREEE (reference sequence). V lost 3 bases and J 4 bases, leaving 11 bases between the germline ends. In DNA, the CDR3 is TGTGCCAGCAGCTCTCCTCGGGGGTACAATGAGCAGTTCTTC. Its translation: CASSSPRGYNEQFF.

The chain employs TRBV30 and TRBJ1-3, with D hard to call. CDR1 is GTSNPN and CDR2 is SVGIG in the germline V gene (reference sequence). The CDR3 length is 13 residues. V shed 4 bases and J shed 4 bases, with 11 bases lying between them. The CDR3 sequence is CAWNSERGNTIYF. The CDR3 DNA reads TGTGCCTGGAATTCAGAGCGGGGAAACACCATATATTTT.